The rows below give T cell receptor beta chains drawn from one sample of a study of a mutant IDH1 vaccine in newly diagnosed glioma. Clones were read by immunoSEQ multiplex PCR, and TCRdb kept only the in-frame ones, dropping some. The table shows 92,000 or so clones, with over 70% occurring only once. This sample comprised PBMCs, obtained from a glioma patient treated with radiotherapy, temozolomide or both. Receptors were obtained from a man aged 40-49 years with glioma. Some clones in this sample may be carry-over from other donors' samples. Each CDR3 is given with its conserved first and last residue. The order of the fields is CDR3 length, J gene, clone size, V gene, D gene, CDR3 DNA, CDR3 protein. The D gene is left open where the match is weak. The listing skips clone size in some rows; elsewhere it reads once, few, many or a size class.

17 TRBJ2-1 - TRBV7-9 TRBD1 TGTGCCAGCAGTCCCGGGACAGCCAACCCCCTTTACAATGAGCAGTTCTTC CASSPGTANPLYNEQFF
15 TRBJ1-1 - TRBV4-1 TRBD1 TGCGCCAGCAGCCAAAAACAGGGGAAGAACACTGAAGCTTTCTTT CASSQKQGKNTEAFF
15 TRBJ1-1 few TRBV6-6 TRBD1 TGTGCCAGCAGGACGCTCCGTGGACAGGACTCCGAAGCTTTCTTT CASRTLRGQDSEAFF
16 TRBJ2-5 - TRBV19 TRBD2 TGTGCCAGTAGGGTGGCTAGCGGGGGGGCCCGAGAGACCCAGTACTTC CASRVASGGARETQYF
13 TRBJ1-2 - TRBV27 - TGTGCCAGCAGTCTACAGGGAGACTATGGCTACACCTTC CASSLQGDYGYTF
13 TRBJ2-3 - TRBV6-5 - TGTGCCAGCAGAGGCTCAGACACAGATACGCAGTATTTT CASRGSDTDTQYF
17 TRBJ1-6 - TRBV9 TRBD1 TGTGCCAGCAGCGAGGGACAGGTTAGCTCCTATAATTCACCCCTCCACTTT CASSEGQVSSYNSPLHF
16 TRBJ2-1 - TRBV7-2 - TGTGCCAGCAGCAAGGGAGGGGGGGCTCGGCACAATGAGCAGTTCTTC CASSKGGGARHNEQFF
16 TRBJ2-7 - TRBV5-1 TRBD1 TGCGCCAGCAGCCCCGAAGGACAGGGAAGCTCCTACGAGCAGTACTTC CASSPEGQGSSYEQYF
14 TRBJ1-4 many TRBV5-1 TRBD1 TGCGCCAGCAGTCCAGGGGGCCCGAACGAAAAACTGTTTTTT CASSPGGPNEKLFF
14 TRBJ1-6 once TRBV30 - TGTGCCTGGAGTGTTGGTTTTGGACCTTCACCCCTCCACTTT CAWSVGFGPSPLHF
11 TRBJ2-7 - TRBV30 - TGTGCCTGGAGTAAGGGGCTCGAGCAGTACTTC CAWSKGLEQYF
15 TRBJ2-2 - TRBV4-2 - TGTGCCAGCAGTCAAAGACGACAGGTGGCCGGGGAGCTGTTTTTT CASSQRRQVAGELFF
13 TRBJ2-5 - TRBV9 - TGTGCCAGCAGCGACGGTCTGGCGGAGACCCAGTACTTC CASSDGLAETQYF
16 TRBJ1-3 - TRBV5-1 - TGCGCCAGCAGCTTGGTTCTAGGGGATTCTGGAAACACCATATATTTT CASSLVLGDSGNTIYF
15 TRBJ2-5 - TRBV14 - TGTGCCAGCAGCCAAGCACAGGGCTTCCAAGAGACCCAGTACTTC CASSQAQGFQETQYF
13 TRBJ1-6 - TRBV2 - TGTGCCAGCAGGAACAGGGAAAATTCACCCCTCCACTTT CASRNRENSPLHF
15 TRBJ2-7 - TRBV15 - TGTGCCACCAGCAGAGGGGGGATTAGTTCCTACGAGCAGTACTTC CATSRGGISSYEQYF
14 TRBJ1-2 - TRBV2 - TGTGCCAGCAGTGTATTCGGAGGCCTTTATGGCTACACCTTC CASSVFGGLYGYTF
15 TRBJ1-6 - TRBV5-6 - TGTGCCAGCAGCCACCGCGGGAGGGGTGACTCACCCCTCCACTTT CASSHRGRGDSPLHF
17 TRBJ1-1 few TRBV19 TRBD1 TGTGCCAGTAGGCCCCGGCAGGGGGCGTTTGGGAACACTGAAGCTTTCTTT CASRPRQGAFGNTEAFF
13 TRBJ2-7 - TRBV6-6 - TGTGCCAGCAGCCCGACGACTAGTAGCGAGCAGTACTTC CASSPTTSSEQYF
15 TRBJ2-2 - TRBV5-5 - TGTGCCAGCAGCTTATACAGGGCTACGGGAGGGGAGCTGTTTTTT CASSLYRATGGELFF
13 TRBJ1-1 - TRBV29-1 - TGCAGCGCCAAGGGACGGTCGAACACTGAAGCTTTCTTT CSAKGRSNTEAFF
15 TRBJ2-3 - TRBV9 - TGTGCCAGCAGCGGGGGACCGACTAGCACAGATACGCAGTATTTT CASSGGPTSTDTQYF
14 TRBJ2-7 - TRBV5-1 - TGCGCCAGCAGCCTAAGGGACGGCTCCTACGAGCAGTACTTC CASSLRDGSYEQYF
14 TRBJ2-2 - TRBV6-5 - TGTGCCAGCTCACGACAGGCCCTCACCGGGGAGCTGTTTTTT CASSRQALTGELFF
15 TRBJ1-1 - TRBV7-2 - TGTGCCAGCAGCTTAGCGGGAACGAGGGCCACTGAAGCTTTCTTT CASSLAGTRATEAFF
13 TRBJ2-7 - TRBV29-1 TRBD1 TGCAGCGCTGCTCGACAGGGAACTTACGAGCAGTACTTC CSAARQGTYEQYF
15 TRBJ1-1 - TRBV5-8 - TGTGCCAGCAACGGGGGGGTTAGCGGGAACACTGAAGCTTTCTTT CASNGGVSGNTEAFF
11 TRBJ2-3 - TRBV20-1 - TGCAGTGCTAGAGGTTGGGATACGCAGTATTTT CSARGWDTQYF
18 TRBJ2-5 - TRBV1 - TGCACCAGCAGCCAAGAAACGGCGACAGGGACGTACCAAGAGACCCAGTACTTC CTSSQETATGTYQETQYF
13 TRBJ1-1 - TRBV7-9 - TGTGCCAGCAGCCCGACCCGGAAATTGCGGGCTTTCTTT CASSPTRKLRAFF
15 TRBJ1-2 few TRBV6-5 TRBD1 TGTGCCAGCAGTTACACCGGGACAGGGACCTATGGCTACACCTTC CASSYTGTGTYGYTF
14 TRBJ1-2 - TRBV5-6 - TGTGCCAGCAGCACCCTGGCATCTAACTATGGCTACACCTTC CASSTLASNYGYTF
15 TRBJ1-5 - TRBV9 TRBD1 TGTGCCAGCAGCGCGGGACAGTCTAGCAATCAGCCCCAGCATTTT CASSAGQSSNQPQHF
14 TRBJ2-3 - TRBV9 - TGTGCCAGCAGCGTAGAGGTCCGCACAGATACGCAGTATTTT CASSVEVRTDTQYF
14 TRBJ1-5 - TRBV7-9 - TGTGCCAGCAGCGAGGGAGGGTTTGGTCAGCCCCAGCATTTT CASSEGGFGQPQHF
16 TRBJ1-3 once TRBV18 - TGTGCCAGCTCACCGGGCAGTGCCAACTCTGGAAACACCATATATTTT CASSPGSANSGNTIYF
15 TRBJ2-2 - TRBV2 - TGTGCCAGTATCCCTCGACAGCCTAACACCGGGGAGCTGTTTTTT CASIPRQPNTGELFF
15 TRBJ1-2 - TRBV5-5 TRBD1 TGTGCCAGCAGGGAACCGGGACAGGGGAACTATGGCTACACCTTC CASREPGQGNYGYTF
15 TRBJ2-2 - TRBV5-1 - TGCGCCAGCAGCCCGGGGGACAGCAACACCGGGGAGCTGTTTTTT CASSPGDSNTGELFF